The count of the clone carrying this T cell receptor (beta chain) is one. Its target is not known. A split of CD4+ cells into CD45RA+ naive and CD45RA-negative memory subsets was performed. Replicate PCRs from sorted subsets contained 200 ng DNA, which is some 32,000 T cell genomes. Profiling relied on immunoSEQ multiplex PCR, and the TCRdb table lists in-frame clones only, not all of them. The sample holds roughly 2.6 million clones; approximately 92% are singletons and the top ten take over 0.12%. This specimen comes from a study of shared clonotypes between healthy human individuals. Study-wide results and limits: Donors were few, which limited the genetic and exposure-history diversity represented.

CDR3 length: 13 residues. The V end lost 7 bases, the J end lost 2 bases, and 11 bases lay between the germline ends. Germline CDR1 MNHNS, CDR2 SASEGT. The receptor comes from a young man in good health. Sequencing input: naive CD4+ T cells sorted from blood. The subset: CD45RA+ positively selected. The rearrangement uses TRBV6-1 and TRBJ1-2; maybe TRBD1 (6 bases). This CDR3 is CASNPTGNYGYTF. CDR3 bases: TGTGCCAGCAACCCCACAGGGAACTATGGCTACACCTTC.